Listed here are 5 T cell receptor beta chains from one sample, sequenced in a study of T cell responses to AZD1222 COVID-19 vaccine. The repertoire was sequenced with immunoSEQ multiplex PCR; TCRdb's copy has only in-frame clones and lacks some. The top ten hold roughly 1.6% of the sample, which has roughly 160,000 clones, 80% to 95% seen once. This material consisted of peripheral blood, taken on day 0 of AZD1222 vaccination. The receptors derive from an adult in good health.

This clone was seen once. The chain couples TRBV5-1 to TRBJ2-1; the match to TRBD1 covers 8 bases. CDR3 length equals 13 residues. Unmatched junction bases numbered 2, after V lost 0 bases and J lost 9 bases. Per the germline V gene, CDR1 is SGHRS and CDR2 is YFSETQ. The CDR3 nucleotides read TGCGCCAGCAGCTTGGACAGGGGGACTGAGCAGTTCTTC. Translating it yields CASSLDRGTEQFF.

CDR3 region: CASSLGGQLSNYGYTF. For the CDR3, the DNA is TGTGCCAGCAGCTTAGGTGGTCAGCTATCTAACTATGGCTACACCTTC. The gene calls are TRBV7-9 and TRBJ1-2, with unresolved D. This CDR3 has 16 amino acids. V lost 1 base to trimming and J lost 0 bases, with 12 bases between them. CDR1 and CDR2 (germline): SEHNR, FQNEAQ (reference sequence).

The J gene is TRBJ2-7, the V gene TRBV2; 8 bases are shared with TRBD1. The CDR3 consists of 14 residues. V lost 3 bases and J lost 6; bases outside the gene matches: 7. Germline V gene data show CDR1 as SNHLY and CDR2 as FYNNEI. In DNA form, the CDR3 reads TGTGCCAGCAGTGATACAGGGGGAATGTCCGAGCAGTACTTC. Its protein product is CASSDTGGMSEQYF.

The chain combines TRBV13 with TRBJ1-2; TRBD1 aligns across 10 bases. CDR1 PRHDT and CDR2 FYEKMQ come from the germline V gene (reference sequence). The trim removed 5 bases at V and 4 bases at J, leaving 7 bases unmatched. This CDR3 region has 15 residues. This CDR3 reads CASSTWTGGGYGYTF. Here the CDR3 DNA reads TGTGCCAGCAGCACCTGGACAGGGGGAGGCTATGGCTACACCTTC.

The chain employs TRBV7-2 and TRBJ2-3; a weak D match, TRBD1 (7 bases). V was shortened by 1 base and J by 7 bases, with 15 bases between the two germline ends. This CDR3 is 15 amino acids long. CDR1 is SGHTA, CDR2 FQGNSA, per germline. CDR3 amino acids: CASSLGGGGGYTQYF. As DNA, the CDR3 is TGTGCCAGCAGCTTAGGCGGAGGGGGCGGATATACGCAGTATTTT. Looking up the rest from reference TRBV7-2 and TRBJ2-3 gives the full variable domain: GAGVSQSPSNKVTEKGKDVELRCDPISGHTALYWYRQSLGQGLEFLIYFQGNSAPDKSGLPSDRFSAERTGGSVSTLTIQRTQQEDSAVYLCASSLGGGGGYTQYFGPGTRLTVL.